This T cell receptor beta chain appears in the sequencing data of a study of CD8 T cells in Susac syndrome. Whole-study context: Susac syndrome patients were untreated, on corticosteroids with some adding intravenous immunoglobulin, or on intravenous immunoglobulin only.

An amount of RNA that ranged from roughly 0.5 to 1 ug was reverse transcribed with random hexamers. TCRdb analysed the immunoSEQ multiplex PCR reads with MiXCR anew, one entry per CDR3 protein. This table holds 170,000 or so distinct CDR3 sequences, about 96% found once. This clonotype occurred once. This CDR3 has 14 residues. Trimming removed 4 bases from V and 6 bases from J, with 12 bases in between. Germline V gene data show CDR1 as LGHDT and CDR2 as YNNKEL (reference sequence). Sequenced sample: CD4+ T cells from PBMCs. The chain recombines TRBV3-1 with TRBJ2-2, with D unresolved. This TCR derives from a human donor with Susac syndrome. CDR3 protein: CASSLQMNAGELFF. CDR3 sequence (DNA): TGTGCCAGCAGCCTCCAGATGAATGCCGGGGAGCTGTTTTTT.